The 10 T cell receptor beta chains below all came from one sample that was sequenced in a study of CD8 T cells in ankylosing spondylitis. One entry per CDR3 protein, called by TCRdb with MiXCR from the 5' RACE reads. The sample yields a few hundred thousand distinct CDR3 sequences, more than 20% seen once. Sequencing was carried out using blood, either unsorted or a sorted T cell fraction (not recorded which). All receptors derive from a female donor with ankylosing spondylitis or in good health (not recorded which).

The chain carries TRBV4-3 and TRBJ1-2; D is undetermined. V lost 1 base and J 1 base, leaving 10 bases between the germline ends. CDR1 is LGHNA, CDR2 YSLEER, per germline. The CDR3 is made up of 15 amino acids. The CDR3 sequence: CASSQAANNNYGYTF. The CDR3 nucleotides are TGCGCCAGCAGCCAAGCTGCCAACAATAACTATGGCTACACCTTC.

The rearrangement links TRBV5-1 to TRBJ2-1; 10 nucleotides align to TRBD2. V dropped 2 bases and J dropped 7; count of bases not matched to a gene: 9. Germline V gene sequence: CDR1 SGHRS, CDR2 YFSETQ. The CDR3 contains 16 residues. The DNA for the CDR3 is TGCGCCAGCAGCTTAATCAGCGGGAGGGTAGGGAATGAGCAGTTCTTC. As protein: CASSLISGRVGNEQFF.

This clonotype has a handful of counts. V usage is TRBV7-2 and J usage is TRBJ2-5; 11 positions match TRBD1. Losses at the gene ends were 5 bases for V and 2 bases for J; bases not matched to a gene: 4. Germline CDR1 and CDR2: SGHTA and FQGNSA. The CDR3 is made up of 15 amino acids. The CDR3 loop is CASSSGQGAQETQYF. The CDR3 bases are TGTGCCAGCAGCAGTGGACAGGGGGCTCAAGAGACCCAGTACTTC.

This clonotype was seen ten or more times. The rearrangement uses TRBV29-1 and TRBJ2-2, with D tentatively TRBD1 (6 bases). Trimming removed 6 bases at V and 1 base at J, with 9 bases between. Per germline, CDR1 SQVTM and CDR2 ANQGSEA. The CDR3 spans 13 residues. CDR3 sequence: CSVDRENTGELFF. CDR3 bases: TGCAGCGTGGACAGAGAGAACACCGGGGAGCTGTTTTTT.

This clonotype has only a few counts. J is TRBJ1-4 and V is TRBV20-1, with D maybe TRBD1 (5 bases). V shed 0 bases and J shed 11 bases, with 13 bases lying between them. There are 13 residues in the CDR3. In germline, CDR1 is DFQATT, CDR2 SNEGSKA (reference sequence). The CDR3 sequence: CSAREGGIGKLFF. As DNA, the CDR3 is TGCAGTGCTAGAGAGGGGGGAATTGGGAAACTGTTTTTT.

This clonotype has a handful of counts. V and J are TRBV13 and TRBJ2-1, with 8 positions matching TRBD1. CDR3 length: 15 residues. Germline CDR1 PRHDT, CDR2 FYEKMQ (reference sequence). V shed 8 bases, J shed 7 bases, and the junction held 13 bases outside the gene matches. CDR3 DNA: TGTGCCAGCTCACGGGACAGGCCAAATCCGAATGAGCAGTTCTTC. This encodes CASSRDRPNPNEQFF. The full variable domain, in which reference TRBV13 and TRBJ2-1 provide the parts outside the CDR3, is AAGVIQSPRHLIKEKRETATLKCYPIPRHDTVYWYQQGPGQDPQFLISFYEKMQSDKGSIPDRFSAQQFSDYHSELNMSSLELGDSALYFCASSRDRPNPNEQFFGPGTRLTVL.

This rearrangement joins TRBV12-3 or TRBV12-4 to TRBJ2-5; TRBD1 agrees at 8 bases. CDR3 length: 12 residues. V was clipped by 6 bases and J by 6 bases; unmatched bases: 3. The CDR3 DNA sequence: TGTGCCAGCAGGACAGGGGTGAAGACCCAGTACTTC. Its protein is CASRTGVKTQYF.

This clonotype has only a few counts. The chain employs TRBV7-6 and TRBJ2-7, with a tentative D call TRBD2 (5 bases). This CDR3 is 13 amino acids long. Germline V lookup: CDR1 SGHVS, CDR2 FNYEAQ. V was clipped by 5 bases and J by 13 bases, with 21 bases between them. The CDR3 nucleotides are TGTGCCAGCAGCGTTAGCGAGAGGGCCAGTTTCTACTTC. Its translation: CASSVSERASFYF. Full variable domain (remainder filled in from reference TRBV7-6 and TRBJ2-7): GAGVSQSPRYKVTKRGQDVALRCDPISGHVSLYWYRQALGQGPEFLTYFNYEAQQDKSGLPNDRFSAERPEGSISTLTIQRTEQRDSAMYRCASSVSERASFYFGPGTRLTVT.

There are many counts of this clonotype. The genes are TRBV29-1 and TRBJ2-1, with TRBD2 matching over 7 bases. V gave up 7 bases and J gave up 4 bases; unmatched junction bases: 4. CDR3 length: 12 amino acids. The germline V gene has CDR1 SQVTM and CDR2 ANQGSEA. The CDR3: CSEGGLYNEQFF. CDR3 in DNA: TGCAGCGAGGGAGGGCTTTACAATGAGCAGTTCTTC.

The sample holds many counts of this clonotype. CDR3 nucleotides: TGTGCCAGCAGCCTCCTCAGGGGAGGTACTGAAGCTTTCTTT. Translating gives CASSLLRGGTEAFF. V is TRBV7-2 and J is TRBJ1-1; the D gene is possibly TRBD1 (6 bases). Trimming cost V 5 bases and J 5 bases, with 15 bases left between them. The CDR3 spans 14 residues. Looked up from germline, CDR1 is SGHTA and CDR2 is FQGNSA.